Following are 2 T cell receptor beta chains from one sample sequenced in a study of blood T cell repertoires in COVID-19. Measured with immunoSEQ multiplex PCR; TCRdb has only the in-frame clones, and not every one. The profile shows about 370,000 clones, 80% to 90% of them singletons. Source material: PBMCs or T cells enriched from blood (not recorded which). Receptor source: a man younger than 35 who had recovered from COVID-19.

The rearrangement joins TRBV29-1 to TRBJ2-1, with D tentatively TRBD2 (5 bases). The CDR3 is 15 amino acids. V lost 6 bases and J lost 8, with 23 bases in between. CDR1 and CDR2 (germline): SQVTM, ANQGSEA. The CDR3 spells CSVALGSLGSYEQFF. CDR3 in DNA: TGCAGCGTCGCCCTTGGGTCACTGGGGAGCTATGAGCAGTTCTTC.

The chain joins TRBV9 to TRBJ1-3; no firm D call. The V end lost 0 bases, the J end lost 0 bases, and 7 bases lay between the germline ends. Germline V gene lookup returns CDR1 SGDLS and CDR2 YYNGEE. The CDR3 is made up of 15 amino acids. In nucleotides, the CDR3 is TGTGCCAGCAGCGTAGGGGGAGCCTCTGGAAACACCATATATTTT. Protein: CASSVGGASGNTIYF.